The 5 T cell receptor beta chains in this list originate from one sample, sequenced in a study of CD8+ T cells in alopecia areata. RNA extraction was followed by reverse transcription into cDNA, which acted as the sequencing template. Using immunoSEQ multiplex PCR, the repertoire was profiled, and TCRdb retains in-frame clones only, with some absent. There are 40,000 to 50,000 clones in the sample; less than 70% occur only once, and 20% to 25% lies in the top ten. As for treatment: oral pan-JAK inhibitor, 5-10 mg twice daily. Source: CD8+ T cells sorted from blood, taken at week 4, from a patient treated with tofacitinib. The receptors were sampled from a human donor with alopecia areata.

This clone was recorded a few times. The chain is built from TRBV7-2 and TRBJ2-3; D is uncertain. Germline-derived CDR1 and CDR2 are SGHTA and FQGNSA. This CDR3 is 14 amino acids long. Trimming removed 3 bases at V and 0 bases at J, with 7 bases between. CDR3: CASSFRLSTDTQYF. The CDR3 bases are TGTGCCAGCAGCTTCAGGCTAAGCACAGATACGCAGTATTTT.

This clone was seen more than once but under ten times. The chain combines TRBV19 with TRBJ2-3; tentatively, D is TRBD1 (6 bases). The germline V gene has CDR1 LNHDA and CDR2 SQIVND (reference sequence). There are 12 residues in the CDR3. V was pared by 10 bases and J by 2 bases, with 10 bases between. The CDR3 DNA reads TGTGCCACCCAGGGGAACACAGATACGCAGTATTTT. Residues: CATQGNTDTQYF.

This sequence joins TRBV29-1 and TRBJ1-5; a weak D match, TRBD1 (6 bases). The V gene lost 5 bases and the J gene lost 7 bases, with 18 bases spanning the gap. The CDR3 runs 14 residues. Germline-derived CDR1 and CDR2 are SQVTM and ANQGSEA. CDR3 residues: CSVSTGQTGQPQHF. The DNA for the CDR3 is TGCAGCGTTTCTACGGGACAAACTGGCCAGCCCCAGCATTTT.

This rearrangement joins TRBV25-1 to TRBJ1-1; D not certain. The CDR3 extends over 11 amino acids. Germline V gene sequence: CDR1 MGHDK, CDR2 SYGVNS. V lost 3 bases and J 7 bases, leaving 6 bases between the germline ends. CDR3 DNA: TGTGCCAGCAGTGAGATGGATGAAGCTTTCTTT. This encodes CASSEMDEAFF.

The genes are TRBV7-2 and TRBJ2-5, with no clear D. The V gene's germline CDR1 is SGHTA and CDR2 FQGNSA. Between the trimmed V and J ends, which lost 2 bases and 1 base, there was a span of 8 bases. The CDR3 extends over 14 amino acids. The CDR3 is CASSLSSGQETQYF. The CDR3 DNA is TGTGCCAGCAGCTTATCGTCAGGCCAAGAGACCCAGTACTTC. The full variable domain, its missing parts supplied by reference TRBV7-2 and TRBJ2-5, is GAGVSQSPSNKVTEKGKDVELRCDPISGHTALYWYRQSLGQGLEFLIYFQGNSAPDKSGLPSDRFSAERTGGSVSTLTIQRTQQEDSAVYLCASSLSSGQETQYFGPGTRLLVL.